This T cell receptor beta chain was obtained from a study of shared clonotypes between healthy human individuals. The V end lost 5 bases, the J end lost 1 base, and 9 bases lay between the germline ends. This CDR3 has 13 residues. Per germline, CDR1 SGHTA and CDR2 FQGNSA. Data came from immunoSEQ multiplex PCR; TCRdb stores just in-frame clones and leaves some out. Of 850,000 to 1,200,000 clones detected, roughly 80% appear once; the ten largest clones hold about 1.5%. Findings of the study overall: Since donors were few, the genetic and exposure-history diversity represented was limited. Naive subsets tended to show greater estimated richness than memory subsets.

The authors divided CD4+ cells into CD45RA+ naive and CD45RA-negative memory subsets. Regarding this clone: The antigen remains undetermined.

V and J are TRBV7-2 and TRBJ2-7; a possible D gene is TRBD2 (6 bases). This receptor was obtained from a man in his late teens or twenties in good health. Material for sequencing was memory CD4+ T cells sorted from blood. Documented subset: CD45RA-negative fraction. In nucleotides, the CDR3 is TGTGCCAGCAGCCGGGACTCGTCCTACGAGCAGTACTTC. Protein sequence: CASSRDSSYEQYF.